Listed here are 32 T cell receptor beta chains from one sample, sequenced in a study of sequential checkpoint blockade in melanoma. Stated treatment: randomized to nivolumab then ipilimumab (arm A) or the reverse (arm B). Profiling relied on immunoSEQ multiplex PCR, and the TCRdb table lists in-frame clones only, not all of them. Counted here are just under 5,500 clones, around 50% occurring once; the ten biggest clones make up about 39%. Here the sequenced sample was CD8+ T cells sorted from blood (inferred from file names), taken from a patient given nivolumab and ipilimumab in sequence. These receptor sequences come from a human donor with melanoma.

The gene calls are TRBV30 and TRBJ2-1; TRBD2 might be the D (6 bases). The CDR3 length is 15 residues. Trimming removed 4 bases from V and 3 bases from J, with 16 bases in between. Germline assignment: CDR1 GTSNPN and CDR2 SVGIG (reference sequence). DNA of the CDR3: TGTGCCTGGAATTACGGAGGGGCGAGCTACAATGAGCAGTTCTTC. It encodes CAWNYGGASYNEQFF.

V is TRBV28 and J is TRBJ2-1; TRBD2 agrees at 7 bases. Germline values: CDR1 MDHEN, CDR2 SYDVKM. After removal of 2 bases from V and 2 bases from J, the junction contained 0 bases not matched to a gene. This CDR3 is 14 amino acids long. The CDR3 coding sequence is TGTGCCAGCAGTTTAGGGGGGGCCTACAATGAGCAGTTCTTC. Translated: CASSLGGAYNEQFF.

Relative to its sample, this clone is medium-sized. J is TRBJ1-5 and V is TRBV4-2; D gene unclear. Germline V CDR1 and CDR2: LGHNA, YNFKEQ. Trimming left V 1 base short and J 0 bases short, with 13 bases between. This CDR3 has 17 residues. The CDR3 loop reads CASSQAETENSNQPQHF. For the CDR3, the DNA is TGTGCCAGCAGCCAAGCGGAGACTGAAAATAGCAATCAGCCCCAGCATTTT.

The chain recombines TRBV9 with TRBJ2-7; 7 bases agree with TRBD2. The CDR3 consists of 13 residues. The J segment lost 5 bases and the V segment lost 2 bases, leaving 4 bases of the junction unmatched. Germline values: CDR1 SGDLS, CDR2 YYNGEE. The CDR3 DNA reads as TGTGCCAGCAGCGTGACGGGGAGGGACGAGCAGTACTTC. Amino acids: CASSVTGRDEQYF. The variable domain in full, with the rest retrieved from reference TRBV9 and TRBJ2-7, is DSGVTQTPKHLITATGQRVTLRCSPRSGDLSVYWYQQSLDQGLQFLIQYYNGEERAKGNILERFSAQQFPDLHSELNLSSLELGDSALYFCASSVTGRDEQYFGPGTRLTVT.

The chain uses TRBV10-2 and TRBJ1-5; tentative D call: TRBD1 (5 bases). This CDR3 spans 15 amino acids. The V end lost 4 bases, the J end lost 1 base, and 11 bases lay between the germline ends. Germline lookup yields CDR1 WSHSY and CDR2 SAAADI. The CDR3 DNA sequence: TGCGCCAGCAGTGCAGGGTACGGGAGCAATCAGCCCCAGCATTTT. Its protein product is CASSAGYGSNQPQHF.

The V call is TRBV5-1, the J call TRBJ2-7; no reliable D call. The CDR3 contains 11 residues. Germline loops: CDR1 SGHRS, CDR2 YFSETQ. The V end was cut by 2 bases, the J end by 3 bases, with 3 bases between. The CDR3 DNA follows: TGCGCCAGCAGCTTCAACTACGAGCAGTACTTC. Protein sequence: CASSFNYEQYF.

The chain combines TRBV9 with TRBJ2-7; 8 bases agree with TRBD2. The V and J ends lost 3 bases and 3 bases, in that order; junction bases with no gene match: 8. CDR1 and CDR2 from the germline V gene are SGDLS and YYNGEE. The CDR3 runs to 15 residues. In nucleotides, the CDR3 is TGTGCCAGCAGCGCCACTCAACGGGGGGGCTACGAGCAGTACTTC. Encoded protein: CASSATQRGGYEQYF. The full variable domain, rest sourced from reference TRBV9 and TRBJ2-7, is DSGVTQTPKHLITATGQRVTLRCSPRSGDLSVYWYQQSLDQGLQFLIQYYNGEERAKGNILERFSAQQFPDLHSELNLSSLELGDSALYFCASSATQRGGYEQYFGPGTRLTVT.

A few counts support this clone. V and J are TRBV11-2 and TRBJ2-3; D is perhaps TRBD1 (5 bases). Germline CDR1 reads SGHAT; CDR2 reads FQNNGV. The CDR3 is 16 amino acids. Trimming removed 2 bases from V and 0 bases from J, with 12 bases in between. The CDR3 spells CASSLIGGASTDTQYF. Written as DNA, the CDR3 is TGTGCCAGCAGCTTAATAGGTGGGGCAAGCACAGATACGCAGTATTTT.

The rearrangement uses TRBV4-1 and TRBJ1-1; D is undetermined. Germline CDR1 MGHRA, CDR2 YSYEKL. This CDR3 has 15 residues. The ends were cut back, 0 bases at V and 1 base at J, with 9 bases in the middle. The CDR3, as DNA: TGCGCCAGCAGCCAAGAGATGCGGGGGAACACTGAAGCTTTCTTT. This encodes CASSQEMRGNTEAFF.

J is TRBJ2-6 and V is TRBV4-1, with TRBD2 identical over 13 bases. Germline V gives CDR1 MGHRA, CDR2 YSYEKL. The CDR3 has 19 residues. The V gene end was trimmed by 4 bases and the J gene end by 1 base; junction bases not matched to a gene: 7. The CDR3 reads CASSRATSGGFSGANVLTF. CDR3 DNA: TGCGCCAGCAGCCGGGCGACTAGCGGGGGGTTTTCTGGGGCCAACGTCCTGACTTTC.

This clone was seen only a few times. This chain connects TRBV5-4 to TRBJ1-5, with D unresolved. The germline V gene has CDR1 SGHNT and CDR2 YYREEE (reference sequence). Trimming cost V 2 bases and J 0 bases, with 6 bases left between them. This CDR3 is built from 14 residues. The CDR3 coding sequence is TGTGCCAGCAGCTTTAGCCCTAGCAATCAGCCCCAGCATTTT. Translating gives CASSFSPSNQPQHF.

The chain is built from TRBV9 and TRBJ2-2, with D tentatively TRBD1 (5 bases). The CDR3 extends over 14 amino acids. CDR1 is SGDLS, CDR2 YYNGEE, per germline. V gave up 4 bases and J gave up 1 base, with 8 bases separating them. The CDR3 nucleotides read TGTGCCAGCAGCTCCACAGGGAACACCGGGGAGCTGTTTTTT. As protein: CASSSTGNTGELFF.

The rearrangement joins TRBV5-4 to TRBJ1-4, with D possibly TRBD1 on 5 matching bases. The ends were cut back, 0 bases at V and 7 bases at J, with 13 bases in the middle. Germline V gene data show CDR1 as SGHNT and CDR2 as YYREEE (reference sequence). The CDR3 totals 15 residues. The CDR3 DNA is TGTGCCAGCAGCTTGGGACGGGCGCAGGGTGAAAAACTGTTTTTT. Amino acids: CASSLGRAQGEKLFF.

The table lists this clone with a few counts. V and J are TRBV6-5 and TRBJ2-3; 12 bases line up with TRBD2. The CDR3 has 15 amino acids. V lost 2 bases and J lost 6; bases outside the gene matches: 3. Germline V CDR1 and CDR2: MNHEY, SVGAGI. CDR3 in amino acids: CASSYASGGADTQYF. The DNA of the CDR3 is TGTGCCAGCAGTTACGCTAGCGGGGGGGCGGATACGCAGTATTTT.

The chain employs TRBV30 and TRBJ2-1, with 9 bases lining up with TRBD2. CDR3 length: 14 amino acids. The V gene end was trimmed by 0 bases and the J gene end by 6 bases; junction bases not matched to a gene: 3. Germline CDR1 and CDR2: GTSNPN and SVGIG (reference sequence). DNA for the CDR3: TGTGCCTGGAGTGTTCTAGCGGGGCGCAATGAGCAGTTCTTC. It translates to CAWSVLAGRNEQFF.

This clone has just a few counts. V and J are TRBV9 and TRBJ2-7, with TRBD2 as a possible D gene (6 bases). Between the trimmed V and J ends, which lost 0 bases and 2 bases, there was a span of 9 bases. There are 14 residues in the CDR3. Germline CDR1 reads SGDLS; CDR2 reads YYNGEE. This CDR3 is CASSVGGEPYEQYF. Here the CDR3 DNA reads TGTGCCAGCAGCGTAGGGGGGGAGCCCTACGAGCAGTACTTC.

The chain recombines TRBV7-2 with TRBJ1-2, with D maybe TRBD1 (6 bases). Trimming removed 1 base from V and 8 bases from J, with 11 bases in between. This CDR3 has 13 residues. Germline CDR1 SGHTA, CDR2 FQGNSA. This CDR3 reads CASSLGGLDGYTF. CDR3 sequence (DNA): TGTGCCAGCAGCTTAGGGGGGCTGGACGGCTACACCTTC. Complete variable domain (other parts from reference TRBV7-2 and TRBJ1-2): GAGVSQSPSNKVTEKGKDVELRCDPISGHTALYWYRQSLGQGLEFLIYFQGNSAPDKSGLPSDRFSAERTGGSVSTLTIQRTQQEDSAVYLCASSLGGLDGYTFGSGTRLTVV.

The chain links TRBV5-6 to TRBJ1-1; a weak D match, TRBD1 (5 bases). Looked up from germline, CDR1 is SGHDT and CDR2 is YYEEEE. With 0 bases removed from V and 1 base from J, the gap between germline ends came to 7 bases. This CDR3 is built from 14 residues. The CDR3 DNA is TGTGCCAGCAGCTTGGGGACACGGAACACTGAAGCTTTCTTT. Translating it yields CASSLGTRNTEAFF.

This clone was observed a handful of times. V gene TRBV7-6 combines with J gene TRBJ2-3; 14 positions match TRBD2. V gave up 2 bases and J gave up 4 bases; unmatched junction bases: 5. From germline, CDR1 is SGHVS and CDR2 FNYEAQ. CDR3 size: 17 residues. The CDR3 protein is CASSLPTSGGDPDTQYF. In DNA form, the CDR3 reads TGTGCCAGCAGCTTACCGACTAGCGGGGGGGATCCAGATACGCAGTATTTT. Variable domain in full (rest from reference TRBV7-6 and TRBJ2-3): GAGVSQSPRYKVTKRGQDVALRCDPISGHVSLYWYRQALGQGPEFLTYFNYEAQQDKSGLPNDRFSAERPEGSISTLTIQRTEQRDSAMYRCASSLPTSGGDPDTQYFGPGTRLTVL.

By frequency in the sample, this clone is medium-sized. This chain links TRBV5-5 with TRBJ2-7, with a possible D match to TRBD1 (5 bases). V was trimmed by 0 bases and J by 3 bases, leaving 7 bases between them. In germline, CDR1 is SGHKS, CDR2 YYEKEE (reference sequence). The CDR3 has 13 residues. This CDR3 is CASSLGRVYEQYF. CDR3 sequence (DNA): TGTGCCAGCAGCTTGGGCAGGGTCTACGAGCAGTACTTC.

The chain carries TRBV10-1 and TRBJ1-1; perhaps TRBD1 as D (5 bases). V was cut by 1 base and J by 4 bases, with 10 bases left in between. This CDR3 comprises 14 residues. The V gene's germline CDR1 is WNHNN and CDR2 SYGVQD (reference sequence). CDR3 sequence: CASSEFRASTEAFF. CDR3 sequence (DNA): TGCGCCAGCAGTGAGTTCAGGGCGTCCACTGAAGCTTTCTTT.

This clone appeared once. The chain carries TRBV27 and TRBJ2-7; 8 bases match TRBD1. Per the germline V gene, CDR1 is MNHEY and CDR2 is SMNVEV (reference sequence). J lost 1 base, V lost 10 bases, and 9 bases had no gene match. This CDR3 is built from 14 residues. CDR3 amino acids: CATKDREESYEQYF. DNA for the CDR3: TGTGCCACCAAGGACAGGGAAGAATCCTACGAGCAGTACTTC.

V is TRBV4-3 and J is TRBJ1-4; no reliable D call. Deletions cut 0 bases from V and 0 bases from J, with 5 bases between. The CDR3 contains 15 residues. CDR1 is LGHNA, CDR2 YSLEER, per germline. The CDR3 nucleotides read TGCGCCAGCAGCCAAGACAGTGCAACTAATGAAAAACTGTTTTTT. Residues: CASSQDSATNEKLFF.

Worth noting for this clone: One junction end disagrees with the germline gene, perhaps due to a read error. The genes are TRBV5-4 and TRBJ2-7; the match to TRBD1 covers 7 bases. CDR1 and CDR2 from the germline V gene are SGHNT and YYREEE (reference sequence). The CDR3 length is 12 residues. The CDR3 loop reads CASSLGDRDPRF. The CDR3 coding sequence is TGTGCCAGCAGCTTGGGAGACAGGGATCCGCGCTTC.

This clone appeared a single time. V is TRBV27 and J is TRBJ1-6; 8 nucleotides agree with TRBD1. Trimming at V came to 0 bases and at J to 9 bases, leaving 1 base not matched to a gene. This CDR3 region has 14 residues. The germline CDR1 and CDR2 sequences are MNHEY and SMNVEV (reference sequence). The CDR3 bases are TGTGCCAGCAGTTTATCGGACAGGGTTTCACCCCTCCACTTT. It encodes CASSLSDRVSPLHF.

The chain joins TRBV28 to TRBJ1-4, with TRBD1 matching over 7 bases. CDR3 length equals 15 residues. V lost 2 bases and J lost 10; bases outside the gene matches: 10. The germline V gene encodes CDR1 MDHEN and CDR2 SYDVKM. The CDR3 is CASSLVGTERGKLFF. CDR3 DNA sequence: TGTGCCAGCAGTTTAGTTGGGACAGAGAGGGGAAAACTGTTTTTT. The full variable domain, in which reference TRBV28 and TRBJ1-4 provide the parts outside the CDR3, is DVKVTQSSRYLVKRTGEKVFLECVQDMDHENMFWYRQDPGLGLRLIYFSYDVKMKEKGDIPEGYSVSREKKERFSLILESASTNQTSMYLCASSLVGTERGKLFFGSGTQLSVL.

This clone was seen only once. The V call is TRBV7-6, the J call TRBJ2-5; 10 nucleotides line up with TRBD1. Germline V gene data show CDR1 as SGHVS and CDR2 as FNYEAQ. The CDR3 totals 14 residues. V lost 5 bases to trimming and J lost 11 bases; unmatched junction nucleotides: 11. CDR3 sequence (DNA): TGTGCCAGCAGCCCCGCGGGGACAGGGGCAGAGCAGTACTTC. Its protein product is CASSPAGTGAEQYF. The full variable domain, in which reference TRBV7-6 and TRBJ2-5 provide the parts outside the CDR3, is GAGVSQSPRYKVTKRGQDVALRCDPISGHVSLYWYRQALGQGPEFLTYFNYEAQQDKSGLPNDRFSAERPEGSISTLTIQRTEQRDSAMYRCASSPAGTGAEQYFGPGTRLLVL.

The chain has TRBV6-6 and TRBJ2-7; D remains unclear. The V end lost 5 bases, the J end lost 4 bases, and 9 bases lay between the germline ends. This CDR3 has 12 residues. CDR1 is MNHNY and CDR2 is SVGAGI in the germline V gene (reference sequence). Written as DNA, the CDR3 is TGTGCCAGCAGTCTGACTGCTTACGAGCAGTACTTC. Translating it yields CASSLTAYEQYF.

This clone was seen more than once but under ten times. The rearrangement links TRBV27 to TRBJ2-5; TRBD2 matches at 10 bases. Germline V gene data show CDR1 as MNHEY and CDR2 as SMNVEV (reference sequence). The CDR3 extends over 15 amino acids. V shed 6 bases, J shed 2 bases, and the junction held 6 bases outside the gene matches. CDR3: CASSLAGGEQETQYF. CDR3 sequence (DNA): TGTGCCAGCAGCTTAGCGGGGGGTGAACAAGAGACCCAGTACTTC.

The J gene is TRBJ2-7, the V gene TRBV11-2; D not certain. The germline V gene encodes CDR1 SGHAT and CDR2 FQNNGV. This CDR3 spans 13 amino acids. V was trimmed by 4 bases and J by 6 bases, leaving 13 bases between them. The CDR3 DNA sequence: TGTGCCAGCAGCTCGGGTTTGTTTGTCGAGCAGTACTTC. Translation: CASSSGLFVEQYF.

The chain is built from TRBV9 and TRBJ2-7, with TRBD1 identical over 7 bases. This CDR3 has 14 residues. CDR1 and CDR2 (germline): SGDLS, YYNGEE. Unmatched junction bases numbered 7, after V lost 0 bases and J lost 7 bases. CDR3 region: CASSVAAGGWEQYF. The CDR3 DNA follows: TGTGCCAGCAGCGTAGCGGCAGGGGGATGGGAGCAGTACTTC.

This clone was found a few times. The chain links TRBV6-4 to TRBJ2-1; TRBD2 aligns across 9 bases. CDR1 MRHNA and CDR2 SNTAGT come from the germline V gene. The CDR3 covers 15 residues. The ends lost 2 bases at V and 4 bases at J; junction bases unmatched: 3. The CDR3 DNA reads TGTGCCAGCAGTGACGATAGCGGGGGTTACAATGAGCAGTTCTTC. This sequence encodes CASSDDSGGYNEQFF.